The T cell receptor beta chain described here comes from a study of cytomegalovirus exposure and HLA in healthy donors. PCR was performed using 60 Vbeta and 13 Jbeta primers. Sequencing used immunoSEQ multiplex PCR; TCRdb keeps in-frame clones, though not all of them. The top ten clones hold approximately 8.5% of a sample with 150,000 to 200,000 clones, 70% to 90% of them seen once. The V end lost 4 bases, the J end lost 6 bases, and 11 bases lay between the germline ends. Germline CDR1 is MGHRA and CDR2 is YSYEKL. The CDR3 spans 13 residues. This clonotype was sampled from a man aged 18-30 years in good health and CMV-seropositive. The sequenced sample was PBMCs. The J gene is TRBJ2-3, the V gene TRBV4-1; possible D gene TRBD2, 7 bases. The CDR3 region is CASSLAGADTQYF. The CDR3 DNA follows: TGCGCCAGCAGCCTCGCGGGGGCGGATACGCAGTATTTT.